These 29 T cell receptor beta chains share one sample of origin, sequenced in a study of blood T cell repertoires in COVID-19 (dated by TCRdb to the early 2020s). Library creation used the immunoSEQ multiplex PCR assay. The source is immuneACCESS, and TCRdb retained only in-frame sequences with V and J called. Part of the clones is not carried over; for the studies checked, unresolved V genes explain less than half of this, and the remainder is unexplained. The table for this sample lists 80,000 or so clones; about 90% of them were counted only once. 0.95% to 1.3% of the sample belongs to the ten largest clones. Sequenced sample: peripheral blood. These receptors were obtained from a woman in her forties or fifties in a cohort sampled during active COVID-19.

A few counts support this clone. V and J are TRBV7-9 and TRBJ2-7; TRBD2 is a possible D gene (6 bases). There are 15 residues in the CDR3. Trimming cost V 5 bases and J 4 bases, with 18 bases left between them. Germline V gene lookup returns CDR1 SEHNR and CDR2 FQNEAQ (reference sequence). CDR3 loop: CASSQGVGRQYEQYF. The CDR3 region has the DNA TGTGCCAGCAGCCAAGGGGTCGGGAGACAGTACGAGCAGTACTTC.

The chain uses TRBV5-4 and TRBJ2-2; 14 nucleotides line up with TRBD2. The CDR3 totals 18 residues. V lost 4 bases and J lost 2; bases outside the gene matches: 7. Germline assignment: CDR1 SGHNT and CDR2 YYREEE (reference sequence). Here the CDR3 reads CASSVRTSGRRNTGELFF. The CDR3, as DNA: TGTGCCAGCAGCGTGAGGACTAGCGGGAGGCGAAACACCGGGGAGCTGTTTTTT.

The DNA for the CDR3 is TGTGCCAGTAGTAGCCCTAGGATCAATGAGCAGTTCTTC. This translates into CASSSPRINEQFF. The rearrangement links TRBV19 to TRBJ2-1, with D uncertain. The CDR3 length is 13 residues. With 4 bases removed from V and 6 bases from J, the gap between germline ends came to 10 bases. CDR1 is LNHDA, CDR2 SQIVND, per germline (reference sequence).

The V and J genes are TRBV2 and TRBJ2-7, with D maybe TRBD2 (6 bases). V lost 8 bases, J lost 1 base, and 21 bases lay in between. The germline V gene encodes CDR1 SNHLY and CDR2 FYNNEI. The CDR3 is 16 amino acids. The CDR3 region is CASVKDAPGVSYEQYF. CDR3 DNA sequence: TGTGCCAGCGTCAAGGACGCACCGGGGGTTTCCTACGAGCAGTACTTC. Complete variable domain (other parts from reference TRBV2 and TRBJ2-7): EPEVTQTPSHQVTQMGQEVILRCVPISNHLYFYWYRQILGQKVEFLVSFYNNEISEKSEIFDDQFSVERPDGSNFTLKIRSTKLEDSAMYFCASVKDAPGVSYEQYFGPGTRLTVT.

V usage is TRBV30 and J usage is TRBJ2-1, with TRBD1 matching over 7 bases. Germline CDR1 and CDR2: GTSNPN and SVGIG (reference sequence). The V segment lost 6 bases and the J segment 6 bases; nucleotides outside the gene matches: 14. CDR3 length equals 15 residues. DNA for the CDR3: TGTGCCTGCGTTTTTAGGGGGCTACCTTTCAATGAGCAGTTCTTC. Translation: CACVFRGLPFNEQFF.

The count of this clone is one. The CDR3 coding sequence is TGTGCCAGCAGCTTCAGCGGGAACTCCTACGAGCAGTACTTC. This gives the protein CASSFSGNSYEQYF. The chain joins TRBV11-2 to TRBJ2-7; 7 bases line up with TRBD2. Looked up from germline, CDR1 is SGHAT and CDR2 is FQNNGV. V shed 3 bases, J shed 0 bases, and the junction held 2 bases outside the gene matches. The CDR3 runs to 14 residues.

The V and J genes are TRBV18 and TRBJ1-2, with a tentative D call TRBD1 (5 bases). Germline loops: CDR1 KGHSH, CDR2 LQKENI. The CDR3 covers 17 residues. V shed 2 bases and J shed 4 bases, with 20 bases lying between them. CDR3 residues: CASSPGTGSPGIYGYTF. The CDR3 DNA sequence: TGTGCCAGCTCACCAGGGACCGGGAGCCCCGGCATCTATGGCTACACCTTC.

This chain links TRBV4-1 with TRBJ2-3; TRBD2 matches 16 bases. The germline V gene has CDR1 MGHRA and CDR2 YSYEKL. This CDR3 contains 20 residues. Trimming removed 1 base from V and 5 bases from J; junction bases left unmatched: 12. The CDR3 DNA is TGCGCCAGCAGCCAAGGTGCGGGACTAGCGGGAGGGAGCCCACGAGATACGCAGTATTTT. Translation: CASSQGAGLAGGSPRDTQYF.

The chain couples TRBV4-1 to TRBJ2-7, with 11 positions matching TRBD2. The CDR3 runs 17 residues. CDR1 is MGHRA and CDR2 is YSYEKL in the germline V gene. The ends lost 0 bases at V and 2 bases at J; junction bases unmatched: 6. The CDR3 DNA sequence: TGCGCCAGCAGCCAAGATCGTACGGGACTAGCGGCCTACGAGCAGTACTTC. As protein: CASSQDRTGLAAYEQYF.

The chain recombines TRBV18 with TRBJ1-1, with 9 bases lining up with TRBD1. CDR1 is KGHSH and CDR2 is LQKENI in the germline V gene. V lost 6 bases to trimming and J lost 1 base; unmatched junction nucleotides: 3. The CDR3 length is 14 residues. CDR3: CASSRTGANTEAFF. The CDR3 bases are TGTGCCAGCTCTCGGACAGGGGCGAACACTGAAGCTTTCTTT.

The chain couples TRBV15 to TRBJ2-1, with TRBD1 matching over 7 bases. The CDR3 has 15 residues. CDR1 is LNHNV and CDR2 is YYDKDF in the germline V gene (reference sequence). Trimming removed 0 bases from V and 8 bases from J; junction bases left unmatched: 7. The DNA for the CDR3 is TGTGCCACCAGCAGAGATAACAGGGGTTTCGATGAGCAGTTCTTC. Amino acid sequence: CATSRDNRGFDEQFF.

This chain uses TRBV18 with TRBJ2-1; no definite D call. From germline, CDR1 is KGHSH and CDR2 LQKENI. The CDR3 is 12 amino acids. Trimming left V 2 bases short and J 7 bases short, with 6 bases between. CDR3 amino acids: CASSPTSNEQFF. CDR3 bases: TGTGCCAGCTCACCAACCAGTAATGAGCAGTTCTTC.

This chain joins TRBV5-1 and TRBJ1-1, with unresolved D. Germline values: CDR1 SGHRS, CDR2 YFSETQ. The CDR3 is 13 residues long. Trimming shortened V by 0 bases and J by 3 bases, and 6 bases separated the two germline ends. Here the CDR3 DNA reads TGCGCCAGCAGCTTGGACGGGGACACTGAAGCTTTCTTT. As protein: CASSLDGDTEAFF.

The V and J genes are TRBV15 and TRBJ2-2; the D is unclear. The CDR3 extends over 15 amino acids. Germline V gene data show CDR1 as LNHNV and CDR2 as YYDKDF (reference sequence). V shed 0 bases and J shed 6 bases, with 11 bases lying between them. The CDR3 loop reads CATSRDGPVAGELFF. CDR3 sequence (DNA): TGTGCCACCAGCAGAGATGGGCCAGTCGCCGGGGAGCTGTTTTTT.

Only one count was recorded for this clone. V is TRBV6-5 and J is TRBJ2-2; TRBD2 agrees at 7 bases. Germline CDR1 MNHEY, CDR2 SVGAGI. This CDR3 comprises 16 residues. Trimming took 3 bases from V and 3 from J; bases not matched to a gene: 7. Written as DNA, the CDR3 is TGTGCCAGCAGTTATAGCGGGTCTTGGGACACCGGGGAGCTGTTTTTT. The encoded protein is CASSYSGSWDTGELFF.

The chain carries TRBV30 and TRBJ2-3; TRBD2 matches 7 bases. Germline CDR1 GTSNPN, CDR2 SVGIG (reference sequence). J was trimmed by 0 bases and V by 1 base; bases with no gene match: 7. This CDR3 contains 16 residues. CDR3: CAWSGGSGRSTDTQYF. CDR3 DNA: TGTGCCTGGAGTGGGGGTAGCGGGCGTAGCACAGATACGCAGTATTTT.

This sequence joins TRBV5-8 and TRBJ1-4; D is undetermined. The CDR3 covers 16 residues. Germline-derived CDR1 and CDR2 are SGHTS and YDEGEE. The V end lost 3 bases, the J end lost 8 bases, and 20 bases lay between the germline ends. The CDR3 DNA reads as TGTGCCAGCAGCTCCGGACTGTATGGTAGAGTAGAAAAACTGTTTTTT. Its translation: CASSSGLYGRVEKLFF.

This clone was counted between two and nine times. This CDR3 reads CAWSPILVPGETQYF. CDR3 DNA: TGTGCCTGGAGTCCGATTTTGGTACCCGGAGAGACCCAGTACTTC. V gene TRBV30 combines with J gene TRBJ2-5; D unresolved. Trimming shortened V by 2 bases and J by 4 bases, and 17 bases separated the two germline ends. The CDR3 covers 15 residues. CDR1 and CDR2 (germline): GTSNPN, SVGIG (reference sequence).

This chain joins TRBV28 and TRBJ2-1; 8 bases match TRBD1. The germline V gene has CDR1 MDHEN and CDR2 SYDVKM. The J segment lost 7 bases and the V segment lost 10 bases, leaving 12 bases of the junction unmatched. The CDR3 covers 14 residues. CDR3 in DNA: TGTGCCACCCAACCCGGGACAGGAAAAAATGAGCAGTTCTTC. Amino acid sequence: CATQPGTGKNEQFF.

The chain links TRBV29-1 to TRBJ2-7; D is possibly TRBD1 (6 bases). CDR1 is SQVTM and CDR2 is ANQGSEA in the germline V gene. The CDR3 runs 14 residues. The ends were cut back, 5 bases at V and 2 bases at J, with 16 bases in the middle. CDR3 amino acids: CSVTKQGPPYEQYF. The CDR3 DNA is TGCAGCGTTACCAAACAGGGACCCCCCTACGAGCAGTACTTC.

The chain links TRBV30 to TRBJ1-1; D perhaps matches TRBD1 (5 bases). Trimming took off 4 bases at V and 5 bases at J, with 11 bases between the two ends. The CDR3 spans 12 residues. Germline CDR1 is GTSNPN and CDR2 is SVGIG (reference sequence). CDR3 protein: CAWNTRGTEAFF. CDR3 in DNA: TGTGCCTGGAATACCCGGGGGACTGAAGCTTTCTTT.

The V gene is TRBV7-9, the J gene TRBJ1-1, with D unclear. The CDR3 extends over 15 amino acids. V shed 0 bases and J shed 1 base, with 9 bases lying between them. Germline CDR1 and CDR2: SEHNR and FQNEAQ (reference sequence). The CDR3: CASSLALEANTEAFF. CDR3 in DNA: TGTGCCAGCAGCTTAGCGCTGGAGGCGAACACTGAAGCTTTCTTT.

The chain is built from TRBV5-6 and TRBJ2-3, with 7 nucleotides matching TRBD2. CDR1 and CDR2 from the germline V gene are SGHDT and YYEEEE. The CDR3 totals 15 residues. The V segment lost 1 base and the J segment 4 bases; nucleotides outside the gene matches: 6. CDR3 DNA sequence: TGTGCCAGCAGCTTGCGGCGGGAGAGGGCAGATACGCAGTATTTT. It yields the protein CASSLRRERADTQYF.

The CDR3 DNA is TGTGCCAGCGGGGGAGGGTATGGCTACACCTTC. Translation gives CASGGGYGYTF. The chain is built from TRBV28 and TRBJ1-2, with D possibly TRBD1 on 5 matching bases. The germline CDR1 and CDR2 sequences are MDHEN and SYDVKM. The V end was cut by 8 bases, the J end by 5 bases, with 9 bases between. The CDR3 runs 11 residues.

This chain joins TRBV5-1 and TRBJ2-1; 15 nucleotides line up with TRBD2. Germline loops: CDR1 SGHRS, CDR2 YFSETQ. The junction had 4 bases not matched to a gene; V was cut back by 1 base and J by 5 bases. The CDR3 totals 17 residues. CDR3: CASSLPGLAGGHNEQFF. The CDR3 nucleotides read TGCGCCAGCAGCTTGCCGGGACTAGCGGGGGGACACAATGAGCAGTTCTTC.

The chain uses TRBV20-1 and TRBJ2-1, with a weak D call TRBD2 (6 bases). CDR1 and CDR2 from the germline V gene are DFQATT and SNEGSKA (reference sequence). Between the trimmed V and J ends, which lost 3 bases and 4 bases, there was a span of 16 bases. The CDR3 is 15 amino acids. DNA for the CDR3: TGCAGTGCTAGTAACCCGCAGCGGGCTTACAATGAGCAGTTCTTC. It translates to CSASNPQRAYNEQFF.

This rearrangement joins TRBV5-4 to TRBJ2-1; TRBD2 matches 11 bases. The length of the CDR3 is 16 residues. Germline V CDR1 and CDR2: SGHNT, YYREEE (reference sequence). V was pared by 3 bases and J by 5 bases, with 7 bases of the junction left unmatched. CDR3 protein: CASSSKTSGTHNEQFF. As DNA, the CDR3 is TGTGCCAGCAGCTCGAAGACTAGCGGGACCCACAATGAGCAGTTCTTC.

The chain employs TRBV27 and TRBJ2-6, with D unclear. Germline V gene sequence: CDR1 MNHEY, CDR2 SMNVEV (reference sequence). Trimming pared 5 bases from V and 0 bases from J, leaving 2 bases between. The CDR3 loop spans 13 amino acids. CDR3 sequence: CASSLSGANVLTF. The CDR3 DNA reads TGTGCCAGCAGTCTCTCTGGGGCCAACGTCCTGACTTTC.

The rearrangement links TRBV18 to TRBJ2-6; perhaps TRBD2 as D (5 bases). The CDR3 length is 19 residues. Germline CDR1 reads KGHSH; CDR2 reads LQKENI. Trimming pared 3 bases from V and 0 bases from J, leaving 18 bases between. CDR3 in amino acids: CASSPLRSGLNSGANVLTF. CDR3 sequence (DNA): TGTGCCAGCTCACCTCTCCGGAGCGGCCTGAACTCTGGGGCCAACGTCCTGACTTTC.